A single T cell receptor beta chain is shown here with its context. This record belongs to a study of shared clonotypes between healthy human individuals. Data came from immunoSEQ multiplex PCR; TCRdb stores just in-frame clones and leaves some out. Among about a million clones listed, 77% were seen once. The origin of this receptor is a man between 18 and 35 years old in good health. Some clones in this sample may be carry-over from other donors' samples. Input material: memory CD4+ T cells from PBMCs. Subset specified: CD45RA-negative fraction.

This chain's CDR3 is CASSPSASGRAMNNEQFF. The CDR3 region has the DNA TGTGCCAGCAGCCCTAGTGCTAGCGGGAGGGCCATGAACAATGAGCAGTTCTTC. The V call is TRBV14, the J call TRBJ2-1; 12 bases agree with TRBD2. CDR1 is SGHDN and CDR2 is FVKESK in the germline V gene. V was clipped by 4 bases and J by 5 bases; unmatched bases: 12. CDR3 length: 18 residues. The variable domain in full, with the rest retrieved from reference TRBV14 and TRBJ2-1, is EAGVTQFPSHSVIEKGQTVTLRCDPISGHDNLYWYRRVMGKEIKFLLHFVKESKQDESGMPNNRFLAERTGGTYSTLKVQPAELEDSGVYFCASSPSASGRAMNNEQFFGPGTRLTVL.